Listed here is a single TCR beta chain. This specimen comes from a study of CD8+ T cells in alopecia areata. As to treatment: oral pan-JAK inhibitor, 5-10 mg twice daily. As the sequencing template, cDNA was produced by extracting RNA and reverse transcribing it. Some clones are missing from TCRdb's copy, which holds only in-frame ones; the method was immunoSEQ multiplex PCR. The sample has about 140,000 clones; roughly four fifths are singletons. CDR3 length equals 14 residues. Deletions cut 5 bases from V and 3 bases from J, with 13 bases between. Germline V gives CDR1 SGHTA, CDR2 FQGNSA. Specimen: CD8+ T cells sorted from blood, collected at week 4, from a patient treated with tofacitinib. This sequence joins TRBV7-2 and TRBJ2-5; TRBD2 might be the D (6 bases). The origin of this receptor is a human donor with alopecia areata. For the CDR3, the DNA is TGTGCCAGCAGCCCGGGGGTATTCGAAGAGACCCAGTACTTC. The encoded protein is CASSPGVFEETQYF.